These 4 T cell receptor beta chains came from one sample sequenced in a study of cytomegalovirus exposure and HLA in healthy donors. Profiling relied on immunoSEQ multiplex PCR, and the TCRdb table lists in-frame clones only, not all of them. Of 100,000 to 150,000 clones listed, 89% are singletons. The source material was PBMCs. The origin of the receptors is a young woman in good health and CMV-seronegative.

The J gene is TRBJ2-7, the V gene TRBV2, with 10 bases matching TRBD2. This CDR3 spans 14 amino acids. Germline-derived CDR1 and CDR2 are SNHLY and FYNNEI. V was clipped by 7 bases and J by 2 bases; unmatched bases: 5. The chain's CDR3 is CASTVLAGTYEQYF. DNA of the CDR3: TGTGCCAGCACTGTACTAGCGGGGACCTACGAGCAGTACTTC. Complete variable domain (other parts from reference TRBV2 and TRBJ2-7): EPEVTQTPSHQVTQMGQEVILRCVPISNHLYFYWYRQILGQKVEFLVSFYNNEISEKSEIFDDQFSVERPDGSNFTLKIRSTKLEDSAMYFCASTVLAGTYEQYFGPGTRLTVT.

The CDR3 bases are TGTGCCATCACTCCCCGGGAGAACACTGAAGCTTTCTTT. This codes for CAITPRENTEAFF. The genes are TRBV10-3 and TRBJ1-1; D not certain. V was trimmed by 7 bases and J by 1 base, leaving 10 bases between them. The CDR3 spans 13 residues. Germline V gene lookup returns CDR1 ENHRY and CDR2 SYGVKD.

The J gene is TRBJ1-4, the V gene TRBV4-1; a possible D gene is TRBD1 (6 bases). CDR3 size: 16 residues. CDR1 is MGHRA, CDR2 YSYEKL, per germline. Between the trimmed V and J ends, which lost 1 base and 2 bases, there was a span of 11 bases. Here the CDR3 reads CASSQGGQMTNEKLFF. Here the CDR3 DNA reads TGCGCCAGCAGCCAAGGCGGACAGATGACTAATGAAAAACTGTTTTTT.

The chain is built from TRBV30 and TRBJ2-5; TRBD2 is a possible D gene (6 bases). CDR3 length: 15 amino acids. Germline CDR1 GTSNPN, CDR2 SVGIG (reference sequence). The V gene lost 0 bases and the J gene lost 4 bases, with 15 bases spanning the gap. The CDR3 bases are TGTGCCTGGAGTGTACTAGGGACTTTAGGAGAGACCCAGTACTTC. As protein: CAWSVLGTLGETQYF.